The present entry profiles one TCR beta chain with its context. Antigen specificity is unknown. Germline V CDR1 and CDR2: GTSNPN, SVGIG (reference sequence). The CDR3 contains 13 residues. V was shortened by 3 bases and J by 13 bases, with 16 bases between the two germline ends. The data stem from a study of T cell responses to AZD1222 COVID-19 vaccine. Study as a whole: Samples with a second dose at about 4 or about 12 weeks were pooled together. Study-wide findings and caveats: Unmutated variant regions are reportedly targeted by nearly half of spike-specific TCRs.

Sequencing was performed with immunoSEQ multiplex PCR; in TCRdb, only in-frame clones are kept and a portion is missing. The data hold approximately 140,000 clones, with roughly 90% observed a single time. The V gene is TRBV30, the J gene TRBJ1-6; D not resolved. The starting material was peripheral blood, obtained on day 0 of AZD1222 vaccination. This sequence originates from an adult in good health. The CDR3 loop reads CAWRDSGRSPLHF. The CDR3 DNA sequence: TGTGCCTGGAGGGACTCCGGACGTTCGCCCCTCCACTTT. Based on the CDR3 plus reference TRBV30 and TRBJ1-6, the full variable domain is SQTIHQWPATLVQPVGSPLSLECTVEGTSNPNLYWYRQAAGRGLQLLFYSVGIGQISSEVPQNLSASRPQDRQFILSSKKLLLSDSGFYLCAWRDSGRSPLHFGNGTRLTVT.